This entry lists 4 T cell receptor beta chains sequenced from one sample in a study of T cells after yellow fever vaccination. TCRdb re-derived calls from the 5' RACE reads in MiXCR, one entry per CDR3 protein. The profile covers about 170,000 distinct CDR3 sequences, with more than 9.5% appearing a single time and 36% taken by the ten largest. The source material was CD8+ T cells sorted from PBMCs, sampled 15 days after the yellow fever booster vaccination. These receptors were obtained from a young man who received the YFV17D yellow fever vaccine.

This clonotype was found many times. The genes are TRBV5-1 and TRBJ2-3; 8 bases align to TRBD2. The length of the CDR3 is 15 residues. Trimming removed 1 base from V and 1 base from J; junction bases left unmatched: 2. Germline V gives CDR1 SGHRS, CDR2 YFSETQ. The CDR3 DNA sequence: TGCGCCAGCAGCTTGATCGGGGGGGGCACAGATACGCAGTATTTT. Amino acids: CASSLIGGGTDTQYF.

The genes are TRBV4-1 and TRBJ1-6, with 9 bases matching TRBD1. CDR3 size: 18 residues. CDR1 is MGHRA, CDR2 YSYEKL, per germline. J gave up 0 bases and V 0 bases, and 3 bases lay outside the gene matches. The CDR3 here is CASSQDRTGDSYNSPLHF. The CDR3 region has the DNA TGCGCCAGCAGCCAAGATCGGACAGGGGACTCCTATAATTCACCCCTCCACTTT.

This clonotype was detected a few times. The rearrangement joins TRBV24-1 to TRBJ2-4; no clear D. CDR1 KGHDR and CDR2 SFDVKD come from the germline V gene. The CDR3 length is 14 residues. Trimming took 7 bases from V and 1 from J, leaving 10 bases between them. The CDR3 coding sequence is TGTGCCACCAGCTCCCCTCCCGCCAAAAACATTCAGTACTTC. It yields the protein CATSSPPAKNIQYF.

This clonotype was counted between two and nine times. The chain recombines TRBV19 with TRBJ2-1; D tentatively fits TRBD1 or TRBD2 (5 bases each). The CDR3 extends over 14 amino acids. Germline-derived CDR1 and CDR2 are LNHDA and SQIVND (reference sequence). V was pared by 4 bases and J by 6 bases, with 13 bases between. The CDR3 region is CASSNVGGFNEQFF. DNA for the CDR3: TGTGCCAGTAGTAACGTTGGGGGTTTCAATGAGCAGTTCTTC.